Listed below are T cell receptor beta chains from one sample, sequenced in a study of Graves' ophthalmopathy and Graves' hyperthyroidism. One entry per CDR3 protein, called by TCRdb with MiXCR from the multiplex PCR reads. This sample has roughly 1.1 million distinct CDR3 sequences, with 35% to 40% found just once. Sequencing input: peripheral blood or thyroid tissue (not recorded which). The receptors originated from an adult man with Graves' hyperthyroidism. The CDR3 runs from the conserved cysteine through the conserved F or W. Fields, in order: V gene, J gene, clone size, D gene, CDR3 protein, CDR3 DNA. A D gene is named only where the DNA matches it firmly. Only part of the rows carry a size: once, few, many, or a class if the clone is expanded.

TRBV29-1,TRBJ1-4,many,-,CSVGEGGKLFF,TGCAGCGTTGGGGAGGGCGGAAAACTGTTTTTT
TRBV6-1,TRBJ1-5,many,-,CASSEFQPQHF,TGTGCCAGCAGTGAATTCCAGCCCCAGCATTTT
TRBV4-2,TRBJ1-2,-,-,CASSLQEGNGGYTF,TGTGCCAGCAGCCTCCAAGAGGGGAATGGTGGCTACACCTTC
TRBV10-3,TRBJ2-2,few,TRBD1,CAISEWGQGATGELFF,TGTGCCATCAGTGAGTGGGGACAGGGGGCCACCGGGGAGCTGTTTTTT
TRBV7-8,TRBJ2-2,many,TRBD1,CASSSATGAIGELFF,TGTGCCAGCAGCTCCGCTACAGGGGCCATCGGGGAGCTGTTTTTT
TRBV7-2,TRBJ2-7,many,-,CASSLAQPTYEQYF,TGTGCCAGCAGCTTAGCCCAACCCACCTACGAGCAGTACTTC
TRBV5-6,TRBJ1-4,-,-,CASSVRSTGWDEKPFF,TGTGCCAGCAGCGTCAGATCAACAGGATGGGATGAAAAACCGTTTTTT
TRBV15,TRBJ2-7,many,TRBD1,CATSRGQDSYEQYF,TGTGCCACCAGCAGGGGACAGGACTCCTACGAGCAGTACTTC
TRBV14,TRBJ1-6,many,-,CASSAFLGAPLHF,TGTGCCAGCAGCGCCTTCTTAGGGGCACCCCTCCACTTT
TRBV5-1,TRBJ2-6,-,TRBD1,CASSSGTGVLSGANVLTF,TGCGCCAGCAGTTCCGGGACAGGGGTCCTATCTGGGGCCAACGTCCTGACTTTC
TRBV5-5,TRBJ1-1,-,-,CASSLGSGGMNTEAFF,TGTGCCAGCAGCTTAGGTAGCGGGGGTATGAACACTGAAGCTTTCTTT
TRBV19,TRBJ2-7,-,-,CASSSSSGVGEQYF,TGTGCCAGTAGTTCATCTTCAGGGGTTGGAGAGCAGTACTTC
TRBV12-3/TRBV12-4,TRBJ1-2,many,-,CASSLVVLYGYTF,TGTGCCAGCAGTTTAGTAGTTCTCTATGGCTACACCTTC
TRBV10-2,TRBJ2-7,-,-,CASTGGGCEQYF,TGCGCCAGCACCGGGGGTGGTTGCGAGCAGTACTTC
TRBV2,TRBJ1-6,many,-,CASSEKSVEASPLHF,TGTGCCAGCAGTGAAAAGTCGGTTGAGGCTTCACCCCTCCACTTT
TRBV12-3/TRBV12-4,TRBJ2-7,-,-,CASSLNGVEQYF,TGTGCCAGCAGTTTAAATGGGGTCGAGCAGTACTTC
TRBV12-3/TRBV12-4,TRBJ2-2,-,-,CASSTKAGGLTGELFF,TGTGCCAGCAGTACGAAGGCCGGGGGCCTTACCGGGGAGCTGTTTTTT
TRBV24-1,TRBJ1-5,many,TRBD1,CATSDSGQFHQPQHF,TGTGCCACCAGTGACTCGGGACAGTTTCATCAGCCCCAGCATTTT
TRBV2,TRBJ1-5,many,-,CASSELGFSNQPQHF,TGTGCCAGCAGTGAATTGGGGTTTAGCAATCAGCCCCAGCATTTT
TRBV14,TRBJ1-2,many,-,CASSQEHHGYTF,TGTGCCAGCAGCCAAGAGCACCACGGCTACACCTTC
TRBV6-2/TRBV6-3,TRBJ1-5,-,-,CASSRGPSSGYSNQPQHF,TGTGCCAGCAGTCGAGGACCCTCCTCTGGGTATAGCAATCAGCCCCAGCATTTT
TRBV2,TRBJ2-7,-,-,CASTGGLSYEQYF,TGTGCCAGCACGGGGGGCCTCTCCTACGAGCAGTACTTC
TRBV30,TRBJ2-7,-,-,CAWSRRAGLTYEQYF,TGTGCCTGGAGCAGACGGGCGGGCCTAACCTACGAGCAGTACTTC
TRBV25-1,TRBJ1-6,-,-,CASNNRGLLNSPLHF,TGTGCCAGCAACAACCGGGGATTATTAAATTCACCCCTCCACTTT
TRBV7-2,TRBJ1-2,many,-,CASTQGTGRGGYTF,TGTGCCAGCACCCAAGGGACGGGGAGAGGAGGCTACACCTTC
TRBV4-1,TRBJ2-5,-,TRBD1,CASSHPGQGDEQETQYF,TGCGCCAGCAGCCATCCTGGACAGGGGGACGAGCAAGAGACCCAGTACTTC
TRBV7-6,TRBJ1-1,once,-,CASSLDGFTKAFF,TGTGCCAGCAGCCTCGACGGGTTCACTAAAGCTTTCTTT
TRBV19,TRBJ1-4,many,-,CASNQRGGTNEKLFF,TGTGCCAGCAATCAACGGGGGGGCACTAATGAAAAACTGTTTTTT
TRBV12-3/TRBV12-4,TRBJ2-7,-,TRBD2,CASRSGGPPIDTYEQYF,TGTGCCAGCAGAAGCGGGGGGCCTCCTATTGATACCTACGAGCAGTACTTC
TRBV20-1,TRBJ1-1,many,-,CSAERQMNTEAFF,TGCAGTGCCGAAAGACAGATGAACACTGAAGCTTTCTTT
TRBV2,TRBJ2-3,-,-,CASSASASRGRTDTQYF,TGTGCCAGCAGTGCCTCAGCGTCCCGGGGGCGCACAGATACGCAGTATTTT
TRBV7-9,TRBJ1-2,-,-,CASSVEGWPGDNYGYTF,TGTGCCAGCAGCGTTGAAGGATGGCCAGGTGATAACTATGGCTACACCTTC